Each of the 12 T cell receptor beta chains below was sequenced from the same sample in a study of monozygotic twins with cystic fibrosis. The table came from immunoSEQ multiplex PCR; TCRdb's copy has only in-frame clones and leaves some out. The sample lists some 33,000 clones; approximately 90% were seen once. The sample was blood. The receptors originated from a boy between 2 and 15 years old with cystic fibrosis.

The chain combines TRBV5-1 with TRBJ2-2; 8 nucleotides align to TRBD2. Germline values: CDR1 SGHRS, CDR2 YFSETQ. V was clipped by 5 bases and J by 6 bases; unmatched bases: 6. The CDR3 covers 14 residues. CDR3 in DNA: TGCGCCAGCAGGGGTCGGGGGGGCCCCGGGGAGCTGTTTTTT. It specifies CASRGRGGPGELFF.

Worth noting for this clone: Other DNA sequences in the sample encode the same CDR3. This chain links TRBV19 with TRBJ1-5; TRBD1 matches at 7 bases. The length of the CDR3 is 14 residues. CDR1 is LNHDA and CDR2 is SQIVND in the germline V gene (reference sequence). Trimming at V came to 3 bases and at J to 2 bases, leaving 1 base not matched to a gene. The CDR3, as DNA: TGTGCCAGTAGTATCGGGACAGGCAATCAGCCCCAGCATTTT. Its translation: CASSIGTGNQPQHF.

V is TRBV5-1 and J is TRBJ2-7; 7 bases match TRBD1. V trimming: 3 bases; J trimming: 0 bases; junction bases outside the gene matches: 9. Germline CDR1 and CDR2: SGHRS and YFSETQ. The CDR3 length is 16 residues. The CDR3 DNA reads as TGCGCCAGCAGCTGGAAGGCCTCAGGGGGCTCCTACGAGCAGTACTTC. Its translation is CASSWKASGGSYEQYF.

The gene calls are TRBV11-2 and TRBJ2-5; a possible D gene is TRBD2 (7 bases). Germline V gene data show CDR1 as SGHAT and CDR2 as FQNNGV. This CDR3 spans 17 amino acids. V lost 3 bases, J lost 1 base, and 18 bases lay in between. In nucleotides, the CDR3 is TGTGCCAGCAGCTTTAGGGGGGGACCCACCTTCCAAGAGACCCAGTACTTC. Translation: CASSFRGGPTFQETQYF.

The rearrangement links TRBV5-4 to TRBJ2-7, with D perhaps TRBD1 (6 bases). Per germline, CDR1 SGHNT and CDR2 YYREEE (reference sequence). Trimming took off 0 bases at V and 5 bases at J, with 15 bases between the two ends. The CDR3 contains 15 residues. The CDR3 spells CASSLGQLKGDEQYF. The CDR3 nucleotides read TGTGCCAGCAGCTTGGGACAGTTGAAGGGGGACGAGCAGTACTTC.

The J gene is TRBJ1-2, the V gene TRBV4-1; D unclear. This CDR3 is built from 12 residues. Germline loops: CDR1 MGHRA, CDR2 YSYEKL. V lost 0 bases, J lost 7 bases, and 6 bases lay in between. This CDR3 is CASSQDRRGYTF. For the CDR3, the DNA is TGCGCCAGCAGCCAAGATCGTCGTGGCTACACCTTC.

CDR3 loop: CATGKGYEYEQYF. Here the CDR3 DNA reads TGTGCCACCGGGAAGGGGTATGAATACGAGCAGTACTTC. The chain couples TRBV15 to TRBJ2-7; the D gene is possibly TRBD1 (5 bases). This CDR3 contains 13 residues. V was cut by 8 bases and J by 4 bases, with 15 bases left in between. Per germline, CDR1 LNHNV and CDR2 YYDKDF (reference sequence).

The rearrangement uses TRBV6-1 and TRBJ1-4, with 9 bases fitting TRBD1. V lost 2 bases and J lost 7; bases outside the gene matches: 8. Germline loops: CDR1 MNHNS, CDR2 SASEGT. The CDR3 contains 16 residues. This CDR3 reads CASSERADRGGEKLFF. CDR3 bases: TGTGCCAGCAGTGAAAGAGCAGACAGGGGGGGTGAAAAACTGTTTTTT.

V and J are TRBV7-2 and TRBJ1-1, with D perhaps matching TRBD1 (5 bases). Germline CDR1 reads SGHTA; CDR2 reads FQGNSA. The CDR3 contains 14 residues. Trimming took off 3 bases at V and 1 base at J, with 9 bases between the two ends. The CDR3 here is CASSFGGWNTEAFF. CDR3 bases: TGTGCCAGCAGCTTTGGGGGTTGGAACACTGAAGCTTTCTTT.

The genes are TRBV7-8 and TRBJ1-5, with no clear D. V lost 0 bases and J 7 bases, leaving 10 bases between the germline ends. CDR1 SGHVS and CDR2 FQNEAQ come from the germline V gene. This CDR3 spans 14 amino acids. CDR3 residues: CASSLALSHQPQHF. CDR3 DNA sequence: TGTGCCAGCAGCTTAGCGCTTAGCCACCAGCCCCAGCATTTT.

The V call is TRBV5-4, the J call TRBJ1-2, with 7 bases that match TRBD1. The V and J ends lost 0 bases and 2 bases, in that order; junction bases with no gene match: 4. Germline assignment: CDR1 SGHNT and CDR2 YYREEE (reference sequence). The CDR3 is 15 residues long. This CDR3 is CASSLGQGGNYGYTF. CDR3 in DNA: TGTGCCAGCAGCTTGGGGCAGGGGGGCAACTATGGCTACACCTTC. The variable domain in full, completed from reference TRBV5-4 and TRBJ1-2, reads ETGVTQSPTHLIKTRGQQVTLRCSSQSGHNTVSWYQQALGQGPQFIFQYYREEENGRGNFPPRFSGLQFPNYSSELNVNALELDDSALYLCASSLGQGGNYGYTFGSGTRLTVV.

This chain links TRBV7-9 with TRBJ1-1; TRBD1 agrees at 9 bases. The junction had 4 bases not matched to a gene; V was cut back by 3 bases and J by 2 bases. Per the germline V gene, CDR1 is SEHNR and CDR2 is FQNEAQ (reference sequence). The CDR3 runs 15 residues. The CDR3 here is CASSFKDRGNTEAFF. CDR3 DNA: TGTGCCAGCAGCTTCAAGGACAGGGGAAACACTGAAGCTTTCTTT.